The clone carrying this TCR beta chain was recorded a few times. This entry comes from a study of T-cell memory formation after mild COVID-19. Germline values: CDR1 ENHRY, CDR2 SYGVKD. This CDR3 contains 15 residues. Trimming took 6 bases from V and 0 from J, leaving 11 bases between them. Each CDR3 protein is one row after TCRdb ran MiXCR on the 5' RACE reads. The profile covers some 300,000 distinct CDR3 sequences, with 15% to 20% appearing a single time and over 20% taken by the ten largest. The specimen was PBMCs or a T cell subset sorted from them (not recorded which). The chain employs TRBV10-3 and TRBJ2-2; D could derive from TRBD1 or TRBD2 (5 bases each). This TCR was recovered from a man younger than 35 who had mild COVID-19 (a few samples of this study predate the infection). Cell type and time point are not known. DNA for the CDR3: TGTGCCATCAGACCGGGACGCGCGAACACCGGGGAGCTGTTTTTT. Protein: CAIRPGRANTGELFF.